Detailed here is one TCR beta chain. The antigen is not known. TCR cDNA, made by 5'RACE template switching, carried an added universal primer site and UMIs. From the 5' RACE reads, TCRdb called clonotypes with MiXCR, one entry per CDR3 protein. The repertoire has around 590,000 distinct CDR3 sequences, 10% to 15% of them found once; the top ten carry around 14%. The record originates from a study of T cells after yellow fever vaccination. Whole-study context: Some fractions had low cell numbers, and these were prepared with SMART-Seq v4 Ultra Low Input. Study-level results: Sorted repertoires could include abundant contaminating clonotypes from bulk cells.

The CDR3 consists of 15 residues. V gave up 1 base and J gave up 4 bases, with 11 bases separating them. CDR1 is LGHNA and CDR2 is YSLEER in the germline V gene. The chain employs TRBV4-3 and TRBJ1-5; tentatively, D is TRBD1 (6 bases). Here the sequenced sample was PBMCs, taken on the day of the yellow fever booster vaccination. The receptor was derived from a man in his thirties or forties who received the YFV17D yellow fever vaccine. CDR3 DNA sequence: TGCGCCAGCAGCCAAGGCAGCAGGGGTAATCAGCCCCAGCATTTT. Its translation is CASSQGSRGNQPQHF.